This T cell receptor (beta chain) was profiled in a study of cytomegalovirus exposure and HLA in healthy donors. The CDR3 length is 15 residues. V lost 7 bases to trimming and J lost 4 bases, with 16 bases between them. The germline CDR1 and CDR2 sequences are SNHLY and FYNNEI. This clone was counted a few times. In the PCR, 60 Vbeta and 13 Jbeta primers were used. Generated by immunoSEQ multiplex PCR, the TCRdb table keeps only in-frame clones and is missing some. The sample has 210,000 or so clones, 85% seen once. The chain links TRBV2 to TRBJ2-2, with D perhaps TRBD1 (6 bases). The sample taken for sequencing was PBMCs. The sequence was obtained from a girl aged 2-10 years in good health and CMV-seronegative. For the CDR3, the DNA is TGTGCCAGCATCACAGGGAGTAGGTCCACCGGGGAGCTGTTTTTT. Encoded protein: CASITGSRSTGELFF.